This TCR beta chain was sequenced for a study of blood T cells in healthy people across ages (dated by TCRdb to between 2015 and 2016). At the level of the whole study: Template switching captured roughly one uniquely barcoded TCR beta cDNA molecule per two T cells in model experiments. Donors were grouped into four age groups: young (average about 15 years), middle-aged (roughly 37), aged (around 62) and long-lived (about 82). Using deep sequencing normalized with unique cDNA molecular identifiers, the study measured how TCR beta repertoire diversity changes with age. Using the same blood draw, the study looked at two additional independent replicas of 1 million unique cDNA reads for two donors, one aged 18 to 30 and the other aged 80 or older. To avoid experimental bias, donors of different ages were spread randomly across the sequencing lanes. Overall study results and their limits: A strong correlation was found between observed TCR beta diversity and the percentage of naive T cells measured by flow cytometry. Because the CMV infection status of the donors was unknown, age-related changes in expanded clonotypes may potentially have been confounded. As age increased, observed TCR beta diversity per million T cells dropped in a roughly linear way, and a significant reduction was already evident by age 40. Compared with the aged group, more naive CD4+ T cells, fewer expanded clones and increased TCR diversity were shown by the long-lived group, suggesting age selection. Bulk unsorted PBMC profiling prevented conclusive comparison of naive and antigen-experienced compartments. Estimates of total diversity based on one million sequenced T cells were considered lower bounds and underestimates.

Comments on this clonotype: No antigen is known for it. Within one base of it there is no much larger clone, and no base qualities were kept.

Library method: 5' RACE. Reads for this sample came from an Illumina HiSeq 2500. A second PCR of roughly 6 to 11 cycles was run with a J-beta primer mix and a sample-barcoded 5' primer. A unique molecular identifier was introduced onto each TCR beta cDNA molecule by a template-switch 5' adaptor carrying 12 random nucleotides. At least 2.5 million CDR3-containing paired-end reads were obtained from each sample. The Mint cDNA synthesis kit, primed by a TRBC-specific oligonucleotide, was used to synthesize first-strand cDNA from all RNA. Following uracil-DNA glycosylase treatment, all cDNA underwent a first 18-cycle PCR with the universal primers M1SS and BC2_uni_R. On the study's bioinformatics: Normalization of each sample was performed by random selection of 1 million high-quality reads, each carrying a distinct molecular identifier. Reads with shared molecular identifiers were discarded instead of being binned into consensus sequences. MiTCR, run with a Q25 quality threshold and the strictest error-elimination algorithm, handled CDR3 identification, clonotype clustering and error correction. A nonparametric unseen species model using Euler transformation provided a lower-bound estimate of total TCR beta diversity. Using fastp trimming at Q25 and MiXCR clonotype assembly, TCRdb reanalyzed the public sequencing data and kept in-frame beta chains. Rows matching on CDR3 protein sequence are summarized as one entry with the most common DNA and genes. TCRdb's processing, not the authors' own work, is the source of the V and J calls. The sample table shows approximately 850,000 distinct CDR3 sequences, and 40% to 50% are seen once. The ten largest clones represent roughly a fifth of the sample.

Donors were 39 systemically healthy Caucasian individuals from Russia aged about 6 to 100 years. Each donor gave ten milliliters of peripheral blood, collected into EDTA-treated Vacutainer tubes. Ficoll-Paque density-gradient centrifugation was used to isolate PBMCs, with at least 6 million obtained per sample. Trizol reagent was used to extract total RNA from the PBMCs, yielding at least 5.5 micrograms per sample. Naive CD45RAhigh/CD27high T cell percentages were measured by flow cytometry on a PBMC aliquot from every donor. The receptor comes from a man between 60 and 75 years old in good health. Sample: blood.

The sequenced DNA is TGTGCCAGCATGGGACAGGCGTCCTCCAATCAGCCCCAGCATTTT. It is translated as CASMGQASSNQPQHF. This chain joins TRBV6-2 or TRBV6-3 to TRBJ1-5, with 8 bases in between that match TRBD1. For this chain, trimming is 7 bases at the V end and 3 bases at the J end, and the number of junction bases without a gene match is 8. Looking up the germline V gene yields CDR1 MNHEY and CDR2 SVGEGT. The CDR3 goes from the cysteine to the phenylalanine over 15 residues. The read is trimmed to its CDR3 DNA, 45 bases read in frame from base 1.